Each of the 18 T cell receptor beta chains below was sequenced from the same sample in a study of blood T cell repertoires in COVID-19. The data were produced by immunoSEQ multiplex PCR, yet TCRdb's version contains in-frame clones alone and is incomplete. The data hold about 100,000 clones, with roughly nine tenths observed a single time. Sequencing was carried out using peripheral blood. The receptors shown here come from a middle-aged man with acute or convalescent COVID-19.

CDR3 sequence (DNA): TGCGCCAGCAGCTTGGAGGGCGGGGATACGCAGTATTTT. Protein product: CASSLEGGDTQYF. The genes are TRBV5-1 and TRBJ2-3; perhaps TRBD2 as D (5 bases). The CDR3 length is 13 residues. Trimming stripped 0 bases from V and 6 bases from J, with 8 bases between. CDR1 and CDR2 from the germline V gene are SGHRS and YFSETQ.

The J gene is TRBJ1-5, the V gene TRBV3-1 (or the pseudogene TRBV3-2); 12 bases agree with TRBD1. Germline lookup yields CDR1 LGHDT and CDR2 YNNKEL (reference sequence). V trimming: 1 base; J trimming: 1 base; junction bases outside the gene matches: 8. The CDR3 is 19 amino acids. Here the CDR3 reads CASSQGDRGLSRSNQPQHF. The CDR3 bases are TGTGCCAGCAGCCAAGGGGACAGGGGGCTTTCTAGGAGCAATCAGCCCCAGCATTTT.

The V gene is TRBV7-6, the J gene TRBJ1-1; TRBD1 is a possible D gene (5 bases). The CDR3 covers 16 residues. V gave up 5 bases and J gave up 0 bases, with 16 bases separating them. From germline, CDR1 is SGHVS and CDR2 FNYEAQ. The CDR3 spells CASSRSPPGLNTEAFF. CDR3 bases: TGTGCCAGCAGCAGAAGCCCTCCAGGGTTGAACACTGAAGCTTTCTTT.

V usage is TRBV6-1 and J usage is TRBJ2-1; D is undetermined. CDR3 length equals 11 residues. Germline V gene data show CDR1 as MNHNS and CDR2 as SASEGT. V was cut by 1 base and J by 12 bases, with 7 bases left in between. This chain's CDR3 is CASSEGYRQFF. CDR3 bases: TGTGCCAGCAGTGAAGGTTACAGGCAGTTCTTC.

The V and J genes are TRBV28 and TRBJ1-6, with D possibly being TRBD1 (5 bases). This CDR3 contains 12 residues. The V gene's germline CDR1 is MDHEN and CDR2 SYDVKM. V lost 7 bases to trimming and J lost 8 bases, with 9 bases between them. The CDR3 nucleotides are TGTGCCAGCACAGGGAGGTATTCACCCCTCCACTTT. Translated: CASTGRYSPLHF.

This chain joins TRBV12-3 or TRBV12-4 and TRBJ2-3; no firm D call. V lost 9 bases and J lost 5, with 9 bases in between. The CDR3 has 11 residues. The CDR3 nucleotides read TGTGCCAGTGAAAGGAGAGATACGCAGTATTTT. Translated, it gives CASERRDTQYF.

The V call is TRBV11-2, the J call TRBJ2-1, with 9 bases fitting TRBD1. This CDR3 spans 15 amino acids. V lost 4 bases and J lost 4; bases outside the gene matches: 5. CDR1 SGHAT and CDR2 FQNNGV come from the germline V gene. DNA for the CDR3: TGTGCCAGCAGCTCGATGGGGACAGGGTACAATGAGCAGTTCTTC. Translation: CASSSMGTGYNEQFF.

The rearrangement uses TRBV9 and TRBJ1-4; D remains ambiguous. CDR3 length equals 15 residues. Trimming stripped 0 bases from V and 5 bases from J, with 11 bases between. The germline V gene has CDR1 SGDLS and CDR2 YYNGEE. CDR3 DNA: TGTGCCAGCAGCGTAGAGGAGGAGTTGAATGAAAAACTGTTTTTT. It specifies CASSVEEELNEKLFF.

The chain recombines TRBV5-6 with TRBJ1-2; D is possibly TRBD1 (6 bases). CDR3 size: 15 residues. V was shortened by 6 bases and J by 3 bases, with 18 bases between the two germline ends. Looked up from germline, CDR1 is SGHDT and CDR2 is YYEEEE. The CDR3 is CASTSPWGQDYGYTF. For the CDR3, the DNA is TGTGCCAGCACCTCCCCATGGGGGCAGGACTATGGCTACACCTTC.

This clone is a singleton in its sample. The chain has TRBV18 and TRBJ1-2, with 8 bases identical to TRBD1. V dropped 3 bases and J dropped 5; count of bases not matched to a gene: 8. The germline V gene has CDR1 KGHSH and CDR2 LQKENI. The CDR3 runs to 15 residues. The CDR3 loop is CASSPSTGALYGYTF. The CDR3 DNA sequence: TGTGCCAGCTCACCCTCGACAGGGGCCCTATATGGCTACACCTTC. The full variable domain, its missing parts supplied by reference TRBV18 and TRBJ1-2, is NAGVMQNPRHLVRRRGQEARLRCSPMKGHSHVYWYRQLPEEGLKFMVYLQKENIIDESGMPKERFSAEFPKEGPSILRIQQVVRGDSAAYFCASSPSTGALYGYTFGSGTRLTVV.

V gene TRBV2 combines with J gene TRBJ2-7; TRBD2 is a possible D gene (5 bases). The length of the CDR3 is 15 residues. V lost 6 bases, J lost 0 bases, and 15 bases lay in between. The V gene's germline CDR1 is SNHLY and CDR2 FYNNEI. The CDR3 DNA follows: TGTGCCAGCAGGAGGGAAGACTACATCTCCTACGAGCAGTACTTC. This codes for CASRREDYISYEQYF.

V gene TRBV10-3 combines with J gene TRBJ1-1; a possible D gene is TRBD1 (5 bases). The V gene lost 4 bases and the J gene lost 11 bases, with 14 bases spanning the gap. The CDR3 runs to 12 residues. CDR1 is ENHRY and CDR2 is SYGVKD in the germline V gene. CDR3 in amino acids: CAISAPGGVAFF. The CDR3 DNA reads as TGTGCCATCAGTGCCCCGGGGGGGGTTGCTTTCTTT.

CDR3 sequence: CASSRDRVYGYTF. CDR3 nucleotides: TGTGCCAGCAGCAGAGACAGGGTTTATGGCTACACCTTC. The V and J genes are TRBV6-6 and TRBJ1-2, with TRBD1 matching 7 bases. The V gene's germline CDR1 is MNHNY and CDR2 SVGAGI (reference sequence). With 6 bases clipped from V and 5 bases from J, the junction kept 6 bases outside the gene matches. This CDR3 has 13 amino acids.

This chain uses TRBV6-5 with TRBJ1-3; the D is unclear. The V gene's germline CDR1 is MNHEY and CDR2 SVGAGI. The V end lost 2 bases, the J end lost 7 bases, and 12 bases lay between the germline ends. The CDR3 contains 14 residues. The CDR3: CASSYRVKSNTIYF. In DNA, the CDR3 is TGTGCCAGCAGTTACCGAGTCAAGTCGAACACCATATATTTT.

J is TRBJ2-3 and V is TRBV5-1; D is unclear. Trimming cost V 0 bases and J 2 bases, with 10 bases left between them. Germline V gene lookup returns CDR1 SGHRS and CDR2 YFSETQ. The CDR3 spans 15 residues. The CDR3 reads CASSLAGTTTDTQYF. The CDR3 DNA reads as TGCGCCAGCAGCTTGGCCGGAACTACCACAGATACGCAGTATTTT.

The chain employs TRBV2 and TRBJ2-7; D is unresolved. The ends were cut back, 8 bases at V and 7 bases at J, with 9 bases in the middle. The CDR3 is 10 residues long. CDR1 is SNHLY, CDR2 FYNNEI, per germline. CDR3 in DNA: TGTGCCAGCCAACTACGGGAGCAGTACTTC. As protein: CASQLREQYF. The full variable domain, completed using reference TRBV2 and TRBJ2-7, is EPEVTQTPSHQVTQMGQEVILRCVPISNHLYFYWYRQILGQKVEFLVSFYNNEISEKSEIFDDQFSVERPDGSNFTLKIRSTKLEDSAMYFCASQLREQYFGPGTRLTVT.

This clone was seen a single time. This chain links TRBV27 with TRBJ1-3; D is ambiguous. Germline loops: CDR1 MNHEY, CDR2 SMNVEV (reference sequence). V was cut by 9 bases and J by 7 bases, with 16 bases left in between. This CDR3 comprises 13 residues. The CDR3 region has the DNA TGTGCCAGGCGACTCGATTACGGGAACACCATATATTTT. Its translation: CARRLDYGNTIYF.

The V and J genes are TRBV11-3 and TRBJ1-3, with D perhaps matching TRBD1 (6 bases). Germline V gives CDR1 SGHNT, CDR2 YENEEA. The CDR3 length is 14 residues. V was trimmed by 5 bases and J by 0 bases, leaving 8 bases between them. As DNA, the CDR3 is TGTGCCAGCAGCCCAGGGGTCTCTGGAAACACCATATATTTT. It yields the protein CASSPGVSGNTIYF.